This T cell receptor beta chain was documented in a study of blood T cell repertoires in COVID-19. Overall study context: Acute and convalescent COVID-19 specimens originated in the United States, Italy and Spain. PBMCs, B-cell-depleted T cells, or T cells were the source of the cDNA or gDNA that made up the material.

Participants came from about 24 US areas, aged roughly 18 to 90 years. Participants' own reports of clinical history determined their cohort assignment. The CDR3 contains 13 residues. Germline CDR1 reads MNHEY; CDR2 reads SVGAGI. Deletions cut 0 bases from V and 5 bases from J, with 4 bases between. TCRdb's copy holds only in-frame clones and misses some; the assay was immunoSEQ multiplex PCR. The repertoire has under 350,000 clones, 80% to 90% of them found once; the top ten carry 4% to 5%. The chain uses TRBV6-5 and TRBJ1-4, with unresolved D. The TCR sequence derives from a woman aged 40 to 50 with acute COVID-19. The sample comprised PBMCs or T cells enriched from blood (not recorded which). This CDR3 is CASSYSINEKLFF. The CDR3 nucleotides read TGTGCCAGCAGTTACTCCATCAATGAAAAACTGTTTTTT.